The sequence of this T cell receptor (beta chain) was determined in a study of prognosis after radiotherapy for stage I lung cancer. The genomic DNA TCR beta CDR3 region underwent two rounds of multiplex PCR. Gene-specific primers for each TRBV and TRBJ gene drove first-round PCR. TCRdb fed the multiplex PCR reads into MiXCR, producing one record per CDR3 protein. Counted here are approximately 23,000 distinct CDR3 sequences, approximately 39% occurring once; the ten biggest clones make up approximately 52%. Study findings and constraints: Divergent TRBV and TRBJ gene usage has reportedly been observed between patients with and without metastases.

A word on this clonotype: Its antigen is still unknown. A far more abundant clone sits one base away, making this likely a read error.

Peripheral blood was collected in volumes of around 6 milliliters at each of two time points. V lost 5 bases to trimming and J lost 9 bases; unmatched junction nucleotides: 10. Germline lookup yields CDR1 MRHNA and CDR2 SNTAGT. The CDR3 sequence is 13 residues long. The input for sequencing was PBMCs, taken before or after stereotactic body radiation therapy (not recorded which). This receptor was identified in a donor over 45 with non-small cell lung cancer. This sequence joins TRBV6-4 and TRBJ2-7, with 7 bases identical to TRBD1. The CDR3 DNA reads as TGTGCCAGCAGTAGGCGGTACAGGGGAGCGCAGTACTTC. Translated, it gives CASSRRYRGAQYF.